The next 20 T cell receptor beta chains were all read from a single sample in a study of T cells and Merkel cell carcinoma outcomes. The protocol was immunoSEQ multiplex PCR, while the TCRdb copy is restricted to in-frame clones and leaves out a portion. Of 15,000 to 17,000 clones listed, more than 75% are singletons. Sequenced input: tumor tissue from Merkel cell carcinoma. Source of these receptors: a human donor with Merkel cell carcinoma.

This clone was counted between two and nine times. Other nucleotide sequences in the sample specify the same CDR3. The CDR3 sequence is CASSFGRLLSGANVLTF. The CDR3 DNA reads TGTGCCAGCAGTTTTGGCAGGCTCCTCTCTGGGGCCAACGTCCTGACTTTC. The J gene is TRBJ2-6, the V gene TRBV27, with D uncertain. Germline CDR1 and CDR2: MNHEY and SMNVEV (reference sequence). This CDR3 has 17 residues. V lost 3 bases and J lost 0, with 12 bases in between.

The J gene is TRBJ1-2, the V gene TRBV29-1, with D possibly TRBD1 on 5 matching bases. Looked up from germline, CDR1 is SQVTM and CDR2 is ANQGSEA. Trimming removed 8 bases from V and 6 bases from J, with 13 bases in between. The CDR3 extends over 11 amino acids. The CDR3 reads CSMGVGDGYTF. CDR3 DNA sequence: TGCAGCATGGGGGTAGGGGATGGCTACACCTTC.

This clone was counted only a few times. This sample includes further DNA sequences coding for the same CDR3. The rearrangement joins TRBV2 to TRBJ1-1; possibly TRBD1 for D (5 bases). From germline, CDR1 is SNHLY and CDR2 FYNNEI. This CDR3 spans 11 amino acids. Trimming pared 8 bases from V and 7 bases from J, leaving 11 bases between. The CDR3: CASLRDGEAFF. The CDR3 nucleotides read TGTGCCAGCTTACGGGACGGTGAAGCTTTCTTT.

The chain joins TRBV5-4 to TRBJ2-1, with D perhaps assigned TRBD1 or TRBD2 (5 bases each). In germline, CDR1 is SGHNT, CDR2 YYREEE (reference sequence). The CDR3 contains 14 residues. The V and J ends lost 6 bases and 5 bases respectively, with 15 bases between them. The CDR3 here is CASNTGTQNNEQFF. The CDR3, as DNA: TGTGCCAGCAACACCGGGACCCAAAACAATGAGCAGTTCTTC.

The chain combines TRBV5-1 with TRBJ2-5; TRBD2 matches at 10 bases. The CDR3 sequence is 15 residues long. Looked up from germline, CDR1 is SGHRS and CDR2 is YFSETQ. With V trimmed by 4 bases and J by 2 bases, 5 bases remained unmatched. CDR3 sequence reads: CASSRGLAEQETQYF. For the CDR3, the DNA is TGCGCCAGCAGCAGAGGACTAGCGGAGCAAGAGACCCAGTACTTC.

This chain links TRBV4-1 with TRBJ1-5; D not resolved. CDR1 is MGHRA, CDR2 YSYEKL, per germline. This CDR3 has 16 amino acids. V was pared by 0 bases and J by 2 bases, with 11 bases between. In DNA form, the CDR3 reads TGCGCCAGCAGCCAAGACGGTCTTGGAGGCAATCAGCCCCAGCATTTT. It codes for CASSQDGLGGNQPQHF.

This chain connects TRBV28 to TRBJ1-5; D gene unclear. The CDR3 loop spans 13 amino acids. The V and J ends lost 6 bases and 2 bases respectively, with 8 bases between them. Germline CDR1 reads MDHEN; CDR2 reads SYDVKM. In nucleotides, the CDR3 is TGTGCCAGCAGGCGGCAGGGCAATCAGCCCCAGCATTTT. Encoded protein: CASRRQGNQPQHF.

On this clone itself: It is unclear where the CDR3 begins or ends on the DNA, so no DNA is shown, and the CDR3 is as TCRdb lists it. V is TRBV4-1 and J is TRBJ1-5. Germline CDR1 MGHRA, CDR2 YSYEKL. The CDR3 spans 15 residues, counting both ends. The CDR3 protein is CASSQASGRDQPQHF.

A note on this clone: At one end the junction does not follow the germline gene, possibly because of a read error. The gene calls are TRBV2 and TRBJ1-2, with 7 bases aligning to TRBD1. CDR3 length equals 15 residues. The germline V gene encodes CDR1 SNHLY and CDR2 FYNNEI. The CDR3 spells CASSPTRGEGYGHTF. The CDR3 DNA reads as TGTGCCAGCAGTCCGACCAGGGGGGAAGGGTATGGCCACACCTTC.

The CDR3 sequence is CASSFSLAGGPSEQYF. For the CDR3, the DNA is TGCGCCAGCAGTTTTTCACTAGCGGGAGGACCTAGCGAGCAGTACTTC. The chain employs TRBV5-1 and TRBJ2-7, with 12 nucleotides matching TRBD2. The V gene end was trimmed by 5 bases and the J gene end by 6 bases; junction bases not matched to a gene: 12. CDR1 and CDR2 (germline): SGHRS, YFSETQ. This CDR3 region has 16 residues.

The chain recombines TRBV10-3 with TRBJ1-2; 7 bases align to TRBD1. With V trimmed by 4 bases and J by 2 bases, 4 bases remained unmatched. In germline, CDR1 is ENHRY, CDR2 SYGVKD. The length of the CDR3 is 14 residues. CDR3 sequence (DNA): TGTGCCATCAGTGGGGGGACAGACAACTATGGCTACACCTTC. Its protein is CAISGGTDNYGYTF.

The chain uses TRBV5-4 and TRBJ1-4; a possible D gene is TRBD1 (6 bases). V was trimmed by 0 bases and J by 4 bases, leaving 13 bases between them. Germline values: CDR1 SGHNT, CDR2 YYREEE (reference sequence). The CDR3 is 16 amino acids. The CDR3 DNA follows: TGTGCCAGCAGCTTGGCCGGGGGCGCGGGTAATGAAAAACTGTTTTTT. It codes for CASSLAGGAGNEKLFF.

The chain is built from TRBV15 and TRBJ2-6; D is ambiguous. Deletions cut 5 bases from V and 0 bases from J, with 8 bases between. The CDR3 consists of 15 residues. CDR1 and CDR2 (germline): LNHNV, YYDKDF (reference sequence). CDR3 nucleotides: TGTGCCACCAGCGATTTCGGCTCTGGGGCCAACGTCCTGACTTTC. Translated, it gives CATSDFGSGANVLTF.

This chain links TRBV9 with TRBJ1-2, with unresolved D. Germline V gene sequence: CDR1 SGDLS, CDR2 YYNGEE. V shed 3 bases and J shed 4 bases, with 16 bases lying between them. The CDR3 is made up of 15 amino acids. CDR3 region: CASSGVTRHSYGYTF. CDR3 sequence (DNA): TGTGCCAGCAGCGGAGTAACGAGACACAGCTATGGCTACACCTTC.

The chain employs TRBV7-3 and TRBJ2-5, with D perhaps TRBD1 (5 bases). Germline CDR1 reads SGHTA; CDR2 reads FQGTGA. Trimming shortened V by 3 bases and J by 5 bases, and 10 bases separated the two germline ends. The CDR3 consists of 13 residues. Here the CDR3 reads CASSLGPVETQYF. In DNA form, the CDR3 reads TGTGCCAGCAGCTTGGGGCCCGTGGAGACCCAGTACTTC. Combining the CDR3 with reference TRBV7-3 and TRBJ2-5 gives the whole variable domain GAGVSQTPSNKVTEKGKYVELRCDPISGHTALYWYRQSLGQGPEFLIYFQGTGAADDSGLPNDRFFAVRPEGSVSTLKIQRTERGDSAVYLCASSLGPVETQYFGPGTRLLVL.

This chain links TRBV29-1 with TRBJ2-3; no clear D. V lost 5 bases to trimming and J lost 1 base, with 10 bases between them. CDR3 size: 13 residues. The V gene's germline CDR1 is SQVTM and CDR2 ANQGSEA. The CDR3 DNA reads TGCAGCGTTTCTAACTTCGGCACAGATACGCAGTATTTT. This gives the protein CSVSNFGTDTQYF.

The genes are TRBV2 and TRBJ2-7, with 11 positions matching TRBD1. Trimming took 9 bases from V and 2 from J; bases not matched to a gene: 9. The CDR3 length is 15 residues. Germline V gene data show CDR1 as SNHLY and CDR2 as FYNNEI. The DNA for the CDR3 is TGTGCCAGTAAACGACCGGGACAGGGGGCCTACGAGCAGTACTTC. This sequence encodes CASKRPGQGAYEQYF.

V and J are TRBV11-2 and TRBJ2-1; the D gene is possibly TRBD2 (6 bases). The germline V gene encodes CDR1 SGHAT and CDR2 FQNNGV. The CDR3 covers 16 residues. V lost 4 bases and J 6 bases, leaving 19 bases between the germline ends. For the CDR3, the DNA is TGTGCCAGCAGCTCCGAAGGCGGGGACCCAAGCAATGAGCAGTTCTTC. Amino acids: CASSSEGGDPSNEQFF.

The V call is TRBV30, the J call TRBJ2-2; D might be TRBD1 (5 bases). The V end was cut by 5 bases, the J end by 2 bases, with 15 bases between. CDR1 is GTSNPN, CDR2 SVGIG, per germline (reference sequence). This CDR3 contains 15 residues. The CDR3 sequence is CAWGERGRNTGELFF. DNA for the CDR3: TGTGCCTGGGGAGAAAGGGGCCGAAACACCGGGGAGCTGTTTTTT.

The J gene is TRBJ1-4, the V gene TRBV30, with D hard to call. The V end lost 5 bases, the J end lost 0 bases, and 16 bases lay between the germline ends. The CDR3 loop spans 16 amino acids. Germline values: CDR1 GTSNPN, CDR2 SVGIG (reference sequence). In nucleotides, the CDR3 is TGTGCCTGGGTGGATAAGAGGACGGCAACTAATGAAAAACTGTTTTTT. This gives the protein CAWVDKRTATNEKLFF.